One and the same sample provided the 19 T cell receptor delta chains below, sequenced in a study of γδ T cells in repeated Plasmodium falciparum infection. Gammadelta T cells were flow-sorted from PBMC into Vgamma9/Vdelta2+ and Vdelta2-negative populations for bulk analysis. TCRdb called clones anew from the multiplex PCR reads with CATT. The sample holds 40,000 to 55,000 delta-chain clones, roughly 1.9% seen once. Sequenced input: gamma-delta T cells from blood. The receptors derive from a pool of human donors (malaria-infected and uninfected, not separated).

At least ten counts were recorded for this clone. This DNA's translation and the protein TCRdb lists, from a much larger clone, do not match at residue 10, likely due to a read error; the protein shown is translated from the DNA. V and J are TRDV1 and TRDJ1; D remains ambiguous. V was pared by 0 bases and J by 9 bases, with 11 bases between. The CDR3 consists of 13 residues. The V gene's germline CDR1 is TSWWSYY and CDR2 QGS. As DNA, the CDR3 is TGTGCTCTTGGGGAACTCTACGTGGGTGAACTCATCTTT. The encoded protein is CALGELYVGELIF.

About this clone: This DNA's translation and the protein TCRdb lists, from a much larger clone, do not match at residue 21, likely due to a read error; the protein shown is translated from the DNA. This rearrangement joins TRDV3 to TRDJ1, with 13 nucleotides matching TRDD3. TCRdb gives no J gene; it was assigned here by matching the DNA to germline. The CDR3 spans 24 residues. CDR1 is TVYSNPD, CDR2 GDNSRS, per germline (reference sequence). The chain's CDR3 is CAFSYPSYLGDVLGDTLYTDELIF. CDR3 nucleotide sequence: TGTGCCTTTAGCTACCCTTCCTACTTAGGGGATGTACTGGGGGATACGCTGTACACCGATGAACTCATCTTT. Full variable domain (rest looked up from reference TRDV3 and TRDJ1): CDKVTQSSPDQTVASGSEVVLLCTYDTVYSNPDLFWYRIRPDYSFQFVFYGDNSRSEGADFTQGRFSVKHILTQKAFHLVISPVRTEDSATYYCAFSYPSYLGDVLGDTLYTDELIFGKGTRVTVEP.

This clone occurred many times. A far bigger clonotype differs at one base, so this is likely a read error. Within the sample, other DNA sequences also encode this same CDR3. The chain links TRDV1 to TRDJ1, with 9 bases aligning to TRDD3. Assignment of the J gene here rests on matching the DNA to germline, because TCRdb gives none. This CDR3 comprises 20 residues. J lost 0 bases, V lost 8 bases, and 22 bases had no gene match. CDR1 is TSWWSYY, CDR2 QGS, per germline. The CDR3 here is CALRGGGYPGILGYTDKLIF. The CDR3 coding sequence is TGTGCTCTTAGGGGAGGGGGATACCCTGGGATACTGGGGTACACCGATAAACTCATCTTT.

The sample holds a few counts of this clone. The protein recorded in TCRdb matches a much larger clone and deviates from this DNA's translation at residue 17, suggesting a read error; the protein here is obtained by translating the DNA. CDR3 coding DNA: TGTGCCTGTGACACCATCGGGCATACTGGGGGATCCTCCCACGCCACCGGTAAACTCATCTTT. It specifies CACDTIGHTGGSSHATGKLIF. This rearrangement joins TRDV2 to TRDJ1, with 10 bases matching TRDD3. TCRdb leaves out the J gene; it was filled in here by matching the DNA to germline. Germline loops: CDR1 GEAIGNYY, CDR2 EKD. The CDR3 runs to 21 residues.

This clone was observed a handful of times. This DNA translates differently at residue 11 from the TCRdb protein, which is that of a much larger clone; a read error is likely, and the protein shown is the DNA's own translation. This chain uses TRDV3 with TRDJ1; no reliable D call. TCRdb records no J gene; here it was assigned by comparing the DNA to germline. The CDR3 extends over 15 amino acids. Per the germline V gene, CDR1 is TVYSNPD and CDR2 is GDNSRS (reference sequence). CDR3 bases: TGTGCCTTTGCCCGTGAGGGCCCTGGAACCGGTAAACTCATCTTT. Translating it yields CAFAREGPGTGKLIF. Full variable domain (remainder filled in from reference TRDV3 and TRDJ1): CDKVTQSSPDQTVASGSEVVLLCTYDTVYSNPDLFWYRIRPDYSFQFVFYGDNSRSEGADFTQGRFSVKHILTQKAFHLVISPVRTEDSATYYCAFAREGPGTGKLIFGKGTRVTVEP.

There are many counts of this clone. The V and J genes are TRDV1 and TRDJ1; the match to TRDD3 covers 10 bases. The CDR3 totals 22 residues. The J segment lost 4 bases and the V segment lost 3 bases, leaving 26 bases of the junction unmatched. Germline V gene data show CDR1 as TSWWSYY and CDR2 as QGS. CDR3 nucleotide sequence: TGTGCTCTTGGGGACCTCATCTATCCCAAGTCTTTTGGGGGATACCTGGTCGATAAACTCATCTTT. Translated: CALGDLIYPKSFGGYLVDKLIF.

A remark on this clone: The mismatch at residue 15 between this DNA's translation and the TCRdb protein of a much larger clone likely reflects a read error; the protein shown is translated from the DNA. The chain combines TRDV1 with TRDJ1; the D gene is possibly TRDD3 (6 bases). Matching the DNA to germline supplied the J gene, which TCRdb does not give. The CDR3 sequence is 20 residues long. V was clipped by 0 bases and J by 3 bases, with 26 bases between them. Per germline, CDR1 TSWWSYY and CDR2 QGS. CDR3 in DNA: TGTGCTCTTGGGGAACTCTACCAGTGGGGGTTCCGCGACACCTCCGATAAACTCATCTTT. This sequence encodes CALGELYQWGFRDTSDKLIF.

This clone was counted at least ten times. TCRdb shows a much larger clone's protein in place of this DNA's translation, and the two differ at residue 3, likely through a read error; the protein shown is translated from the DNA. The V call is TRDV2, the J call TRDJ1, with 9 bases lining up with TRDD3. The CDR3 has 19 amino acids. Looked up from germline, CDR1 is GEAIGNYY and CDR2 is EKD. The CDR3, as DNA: TGTGCCCGTGACACCTTCCCGGCTCTGGGGGATCCTTTCACCGATAAACTCATCTTT. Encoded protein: CARDTFPALGDPFTDKLIF.

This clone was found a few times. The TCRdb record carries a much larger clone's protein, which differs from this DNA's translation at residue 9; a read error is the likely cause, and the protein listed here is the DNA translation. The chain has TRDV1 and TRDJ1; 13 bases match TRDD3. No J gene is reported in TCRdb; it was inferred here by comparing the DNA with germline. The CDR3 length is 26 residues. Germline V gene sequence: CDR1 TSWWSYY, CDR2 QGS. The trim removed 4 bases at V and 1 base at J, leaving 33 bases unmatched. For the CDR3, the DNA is TGTGCTCTTGGGGCGCCTCGCCTTATTTTCTATATTACTGGGGGATACGAGTTAAGTAGCACCGATAAACTCATCTTT. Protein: CALGAPRLIFYITGGYELSSTDKLIF.

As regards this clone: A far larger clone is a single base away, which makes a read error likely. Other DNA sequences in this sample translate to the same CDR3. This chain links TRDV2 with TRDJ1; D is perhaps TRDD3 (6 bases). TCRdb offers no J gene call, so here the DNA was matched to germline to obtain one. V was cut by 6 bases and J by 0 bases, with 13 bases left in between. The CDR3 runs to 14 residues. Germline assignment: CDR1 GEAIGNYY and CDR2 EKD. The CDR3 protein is CACFVLGDTDKLIF. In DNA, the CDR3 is TGTGCCTGTTTTGTACTGGGAGACACCGATAAACTCATCTTT.

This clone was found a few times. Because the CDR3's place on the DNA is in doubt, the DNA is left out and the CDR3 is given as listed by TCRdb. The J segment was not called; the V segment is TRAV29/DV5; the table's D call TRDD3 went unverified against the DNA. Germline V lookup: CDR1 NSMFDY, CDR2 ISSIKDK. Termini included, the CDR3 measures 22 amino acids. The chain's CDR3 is CSVLLCSKRAVRLGIYTDKLIF.

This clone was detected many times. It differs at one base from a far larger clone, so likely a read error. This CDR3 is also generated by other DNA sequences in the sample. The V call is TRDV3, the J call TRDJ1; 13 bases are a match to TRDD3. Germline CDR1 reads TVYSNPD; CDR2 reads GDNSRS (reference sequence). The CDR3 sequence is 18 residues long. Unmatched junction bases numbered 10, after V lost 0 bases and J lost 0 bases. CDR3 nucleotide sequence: TGTGCCTTTAGGCTCCACTGGGGGATACGGGAGTACACCGATAAACTCATCTTT. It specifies CAFRLHWGIREYTDKLIF.

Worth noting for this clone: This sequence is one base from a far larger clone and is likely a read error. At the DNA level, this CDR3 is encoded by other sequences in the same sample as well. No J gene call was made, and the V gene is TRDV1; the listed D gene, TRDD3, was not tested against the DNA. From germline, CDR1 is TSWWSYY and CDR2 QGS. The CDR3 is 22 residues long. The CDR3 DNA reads TGTGCTCTTGGGGAACTCTTCTATAACAGCCACTGCCCTTTTGAACCCACCGATAAGCTCATCTTT. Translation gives CALGELFYNSHCPFEPTDKLIF.

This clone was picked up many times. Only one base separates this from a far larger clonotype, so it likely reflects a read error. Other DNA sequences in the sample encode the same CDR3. CDR3: CALGSCLPYWGIPRYTDKLIF. The CDR3 DNA follows: TGTGCTCTTGGGTCCTGCCTGCCGTACTGGGGGATACCACGTTACACCGATAAGCTCATCTTT. TRDV1 is the V gene, and the J gene was not called; the table's D call, TRDD3, has no DNA check behind it. CDR1 and CDR2 (germline): TSWWSYY, QGS. The CDR3 spans 21 residues.

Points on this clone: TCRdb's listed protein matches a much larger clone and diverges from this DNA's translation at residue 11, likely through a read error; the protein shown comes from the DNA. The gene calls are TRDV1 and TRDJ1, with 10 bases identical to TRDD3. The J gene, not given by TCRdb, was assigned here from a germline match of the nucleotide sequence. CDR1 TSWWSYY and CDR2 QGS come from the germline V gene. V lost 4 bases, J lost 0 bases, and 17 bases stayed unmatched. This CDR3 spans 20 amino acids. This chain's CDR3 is CALGVPLGGYVLRYTDKLIF. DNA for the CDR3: TGTGCTCTTGGGGTCCCCTTAGGGGGATACGTACTGCGATACACCGATAAACTCATCTTT.

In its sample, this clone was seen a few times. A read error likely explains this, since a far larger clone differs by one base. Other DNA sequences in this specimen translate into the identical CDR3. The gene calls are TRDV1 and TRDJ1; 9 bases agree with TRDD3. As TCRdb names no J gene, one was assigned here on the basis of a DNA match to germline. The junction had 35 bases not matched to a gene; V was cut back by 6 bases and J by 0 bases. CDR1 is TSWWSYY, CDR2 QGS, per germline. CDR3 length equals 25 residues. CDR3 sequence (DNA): TGTGCTCTTGGACGTCGTAGGCCTTTCCTAATGTTGGTTACTGGGGGACCGCTGTACACCGATAAACTCATCTTT. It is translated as CALGRRRPFLMLVTGGPLYTDKLIF.

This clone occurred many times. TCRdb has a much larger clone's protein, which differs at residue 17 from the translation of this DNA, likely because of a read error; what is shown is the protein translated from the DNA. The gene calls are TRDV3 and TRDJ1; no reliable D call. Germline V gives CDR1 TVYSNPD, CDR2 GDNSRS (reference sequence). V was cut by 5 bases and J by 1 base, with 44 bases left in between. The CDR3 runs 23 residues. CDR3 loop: CARRELQPYPIPLKAPCTDKLIF. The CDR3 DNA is TGTGCCAGACGAGAACTGCAGCCTTACCCCATCCCCCTCAAAGCCCCGTGCACCGATAAACTCATCTTT.

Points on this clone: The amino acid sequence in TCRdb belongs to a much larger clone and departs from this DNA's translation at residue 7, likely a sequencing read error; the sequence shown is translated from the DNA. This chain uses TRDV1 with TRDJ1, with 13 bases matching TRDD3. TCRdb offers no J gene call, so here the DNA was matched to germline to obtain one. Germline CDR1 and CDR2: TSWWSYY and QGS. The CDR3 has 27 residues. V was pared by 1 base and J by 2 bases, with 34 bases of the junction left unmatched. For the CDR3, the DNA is TGTGCTCTTGGGGAACCGTTATACTACGTCCTATTTGATGGGTACTGGGGGATACGCGTTAGGACCGATAAACTCATCTTT. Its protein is CALGEPLYYVLFDGYWGIRVRTDKLIF.

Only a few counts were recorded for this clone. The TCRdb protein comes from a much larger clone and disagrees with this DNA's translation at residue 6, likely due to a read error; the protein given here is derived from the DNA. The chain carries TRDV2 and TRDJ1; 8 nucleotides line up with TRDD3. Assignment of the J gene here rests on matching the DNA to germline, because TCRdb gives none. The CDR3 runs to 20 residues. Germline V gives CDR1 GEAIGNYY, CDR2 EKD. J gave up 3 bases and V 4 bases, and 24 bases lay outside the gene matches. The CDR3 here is CACEPRGIERVPRVADKLIF. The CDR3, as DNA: TGTGCCTGTGAACCTAGGGGGATAGAAAGGGTTCCAAGGGTGGCCGATAAACTCATCTTT.